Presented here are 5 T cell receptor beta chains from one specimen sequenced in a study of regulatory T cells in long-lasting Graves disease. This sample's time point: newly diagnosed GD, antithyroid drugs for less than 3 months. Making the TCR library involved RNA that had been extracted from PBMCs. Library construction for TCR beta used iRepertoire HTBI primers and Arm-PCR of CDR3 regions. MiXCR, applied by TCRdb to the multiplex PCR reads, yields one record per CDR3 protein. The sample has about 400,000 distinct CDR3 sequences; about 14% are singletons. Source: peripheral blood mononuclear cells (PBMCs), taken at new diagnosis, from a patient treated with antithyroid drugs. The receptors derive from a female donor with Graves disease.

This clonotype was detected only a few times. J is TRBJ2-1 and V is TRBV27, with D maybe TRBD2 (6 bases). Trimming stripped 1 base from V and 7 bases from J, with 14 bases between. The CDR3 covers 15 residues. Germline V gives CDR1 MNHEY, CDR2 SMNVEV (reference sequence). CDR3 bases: TGTGCCAGCAGTTTATATACGGGAGAGGGGAATGAGCAGTTCTTC. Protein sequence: CASSLYTGEGNEQFF.

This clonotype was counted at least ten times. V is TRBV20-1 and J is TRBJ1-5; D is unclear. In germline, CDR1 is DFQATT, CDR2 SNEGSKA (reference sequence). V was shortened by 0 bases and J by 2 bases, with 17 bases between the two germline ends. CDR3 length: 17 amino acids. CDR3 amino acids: CSARDRLLGGGNQPQHF. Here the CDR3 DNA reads TGCAGTGCTAGAGATCGTTTGTTGGGTGGTGGCAATCAGCCCCAGCATTTT.

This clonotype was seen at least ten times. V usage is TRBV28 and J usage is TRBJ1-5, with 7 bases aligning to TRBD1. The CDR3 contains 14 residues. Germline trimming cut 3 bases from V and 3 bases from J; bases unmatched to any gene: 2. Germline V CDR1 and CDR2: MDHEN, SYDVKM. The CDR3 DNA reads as TGTGCCAGCAGTTTGGGGACAGTCAATCAGCCCCAGCATTTT. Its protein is CASSLGTVNQPQHF.

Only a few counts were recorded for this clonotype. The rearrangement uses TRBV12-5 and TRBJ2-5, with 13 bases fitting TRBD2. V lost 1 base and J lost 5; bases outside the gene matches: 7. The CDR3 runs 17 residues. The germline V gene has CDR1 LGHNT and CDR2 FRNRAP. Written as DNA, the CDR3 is TGTGCTAGTGGTTTGGACCGGACTAGCGGGAGATTTGAGACCCAGTACTTC. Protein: CASGLDRTSGRFETQYF.

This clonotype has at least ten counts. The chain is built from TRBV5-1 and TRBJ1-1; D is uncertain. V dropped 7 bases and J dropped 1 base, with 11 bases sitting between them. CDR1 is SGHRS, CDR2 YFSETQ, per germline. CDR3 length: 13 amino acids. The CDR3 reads CASRAQSNTEAFF. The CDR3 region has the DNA TGCGCCAGCCGCGCCCAGTCGAACACTGAAGCTTTCTTT.